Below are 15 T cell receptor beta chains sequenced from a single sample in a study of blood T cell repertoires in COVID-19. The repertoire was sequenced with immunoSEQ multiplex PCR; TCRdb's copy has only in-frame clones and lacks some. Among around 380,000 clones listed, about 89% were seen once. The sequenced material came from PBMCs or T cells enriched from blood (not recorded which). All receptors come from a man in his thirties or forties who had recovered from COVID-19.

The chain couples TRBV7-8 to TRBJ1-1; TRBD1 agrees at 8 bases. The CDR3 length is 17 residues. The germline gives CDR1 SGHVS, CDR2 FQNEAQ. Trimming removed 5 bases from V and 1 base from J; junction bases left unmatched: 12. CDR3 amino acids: CASSPMTGDNWNTEAFF. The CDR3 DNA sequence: TGTGCCAGCAGCCCGATGACAGGGGATAATTGGAACACTGAAGCTTTCTTT.

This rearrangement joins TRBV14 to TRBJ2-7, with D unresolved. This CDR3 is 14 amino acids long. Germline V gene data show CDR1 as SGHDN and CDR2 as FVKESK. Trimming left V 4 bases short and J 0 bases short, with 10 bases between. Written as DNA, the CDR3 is TGTGCCAGCAGCCGCCCTGAGAGCTCCTACGAGCAGTACTTC. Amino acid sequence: CASSRPESSYEQYF.

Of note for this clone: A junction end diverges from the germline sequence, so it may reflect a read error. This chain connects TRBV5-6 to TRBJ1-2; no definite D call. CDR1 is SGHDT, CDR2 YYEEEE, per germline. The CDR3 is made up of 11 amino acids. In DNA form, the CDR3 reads TGTGCCAGCAGCTTGGTCGGCAGAGAACTATTC. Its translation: CASSLVGRELF.

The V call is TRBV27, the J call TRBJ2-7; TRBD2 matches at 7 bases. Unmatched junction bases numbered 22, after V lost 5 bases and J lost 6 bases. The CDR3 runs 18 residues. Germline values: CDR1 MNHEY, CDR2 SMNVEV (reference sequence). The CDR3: CASSPTFLRSGAWGEQYF. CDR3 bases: TGTGCCAGCAGTCCCACCTTTTTGAGGAGCGGGGCTTGGGGCGAGCAGTACTTC.

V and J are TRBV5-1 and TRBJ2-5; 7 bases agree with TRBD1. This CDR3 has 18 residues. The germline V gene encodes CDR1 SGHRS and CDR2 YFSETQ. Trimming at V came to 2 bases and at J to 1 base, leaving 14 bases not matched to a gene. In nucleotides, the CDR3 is TGCGCCAGCAGCTTAACAGGGGTGGCCGGTGGGAGCCAAGAGACCCAGTACTTC. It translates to CASSLTGVAGGSQETQYF.

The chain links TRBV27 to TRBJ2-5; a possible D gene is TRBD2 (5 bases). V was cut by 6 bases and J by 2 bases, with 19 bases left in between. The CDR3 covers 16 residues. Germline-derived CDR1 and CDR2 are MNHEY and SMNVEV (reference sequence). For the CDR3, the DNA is TGTGCCAGCAGCCCTCCCGCGTTAAGAGGGCAAGAGACCCAGTACTTC. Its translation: CASSPPALRGQETQYF.

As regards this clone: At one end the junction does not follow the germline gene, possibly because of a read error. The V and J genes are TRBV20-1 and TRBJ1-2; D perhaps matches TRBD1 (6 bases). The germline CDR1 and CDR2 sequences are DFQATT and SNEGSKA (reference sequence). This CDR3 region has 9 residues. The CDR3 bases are TGCAGTGCTAGAGAAGCGGGACACTGG. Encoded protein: CSAREAGHW.

As DNA, the CDR3 is TGTGCCAGCAGCGCCGGACAGGATAATTCACCCCTCCACTTT. Its translation is CASSAGQDNSPLHF. The rearrangement uses TRBV9 and TRBJ1-6, with 7 bases that match TRBD1. CDR3 length: 14 residues. Trimming cost V 3 bases and J 5 bases; bases outside gene matches: 2. Germline V CDR1 and CDR2: SGDLS, YYNGEE.

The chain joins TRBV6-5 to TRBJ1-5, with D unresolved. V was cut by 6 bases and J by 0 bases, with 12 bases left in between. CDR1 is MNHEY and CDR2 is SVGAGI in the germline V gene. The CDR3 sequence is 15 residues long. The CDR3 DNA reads TGTGCCAGCAGCCCCGAGCAACTTAGCAATCAGCCCCAGCATTTT. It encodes CASSPEQLSNQPQHF.

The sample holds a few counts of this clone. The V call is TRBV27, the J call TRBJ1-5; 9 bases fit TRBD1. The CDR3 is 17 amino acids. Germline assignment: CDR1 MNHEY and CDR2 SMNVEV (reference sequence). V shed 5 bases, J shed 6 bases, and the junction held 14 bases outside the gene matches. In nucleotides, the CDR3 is TGTGCCAGCAGTGAAAGGTCAGGACAGGGGATAAGTCAGCCCCAGCATTTT. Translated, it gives CASSERSGQGISQPQHF.

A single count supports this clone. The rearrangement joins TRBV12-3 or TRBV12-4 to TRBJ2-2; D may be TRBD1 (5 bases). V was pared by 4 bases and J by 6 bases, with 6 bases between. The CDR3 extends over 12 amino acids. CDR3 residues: CASSSRAGELFF. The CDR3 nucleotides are TGTGCCAGCAGTTCCAGGGCCGGGGAGCTGTTTTTT.

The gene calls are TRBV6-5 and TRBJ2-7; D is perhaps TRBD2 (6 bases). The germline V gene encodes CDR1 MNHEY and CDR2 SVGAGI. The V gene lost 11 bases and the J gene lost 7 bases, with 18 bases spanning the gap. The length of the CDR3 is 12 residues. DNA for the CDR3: TGTGCCGGACGGAGGGTGGGAGGAGAGCAGTACTTC. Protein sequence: CAGRRVGGEQYF.

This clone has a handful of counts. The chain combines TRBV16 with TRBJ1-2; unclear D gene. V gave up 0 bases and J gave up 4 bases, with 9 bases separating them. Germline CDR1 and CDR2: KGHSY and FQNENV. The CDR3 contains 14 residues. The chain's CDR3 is CASSQSGSGYGYTF. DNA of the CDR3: TGTGCCAGCAGCCAATCCGGGTCGGGCTATGGCTACACCTTC.

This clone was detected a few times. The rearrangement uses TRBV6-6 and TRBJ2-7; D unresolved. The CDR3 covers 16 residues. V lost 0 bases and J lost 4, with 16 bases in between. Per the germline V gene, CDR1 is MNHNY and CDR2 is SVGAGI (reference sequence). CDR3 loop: CASSYSPGSLSYEQYF. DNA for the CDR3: TGTGCCAGCAGTTACTCACCGGGTTCGTTGAGTTACGAGCAGTACTTC.

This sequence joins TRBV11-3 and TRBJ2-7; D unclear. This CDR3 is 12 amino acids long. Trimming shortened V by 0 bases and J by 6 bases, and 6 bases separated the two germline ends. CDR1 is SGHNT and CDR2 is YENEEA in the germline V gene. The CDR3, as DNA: TGTGCCAGCAGCTTAGATGTCGGCGAGCAGTACTTC. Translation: CASSLDVGEQYF.